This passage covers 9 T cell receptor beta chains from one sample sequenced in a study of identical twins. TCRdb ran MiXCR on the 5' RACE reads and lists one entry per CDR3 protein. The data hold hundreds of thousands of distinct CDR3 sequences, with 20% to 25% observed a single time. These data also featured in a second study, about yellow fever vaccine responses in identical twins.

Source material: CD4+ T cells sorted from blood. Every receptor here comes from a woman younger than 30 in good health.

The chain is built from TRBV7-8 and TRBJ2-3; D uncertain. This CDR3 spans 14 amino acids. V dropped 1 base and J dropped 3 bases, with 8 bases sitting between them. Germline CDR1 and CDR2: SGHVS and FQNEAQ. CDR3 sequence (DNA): TGTGCCAGCAGCTTAGGGGTTGCGACAGATACGCAGTATTTT. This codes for CASSLGVATDTQYF.

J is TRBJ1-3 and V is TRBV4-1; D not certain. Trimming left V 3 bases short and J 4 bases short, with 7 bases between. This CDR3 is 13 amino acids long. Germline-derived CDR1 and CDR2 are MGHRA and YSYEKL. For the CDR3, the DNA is TGCGCCAGCAGCCAGGAAACGGGAAACACCATATATTTT. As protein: CASSQETGNTIYF.

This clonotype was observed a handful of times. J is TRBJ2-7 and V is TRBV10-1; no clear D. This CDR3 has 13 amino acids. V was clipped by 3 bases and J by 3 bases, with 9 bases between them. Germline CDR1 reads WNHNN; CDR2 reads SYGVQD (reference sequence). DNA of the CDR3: TGCGCCAGCAGTGATGCGGAGCGCTACGAGCAGTACTTC. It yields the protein CASSDAERYEQYF.

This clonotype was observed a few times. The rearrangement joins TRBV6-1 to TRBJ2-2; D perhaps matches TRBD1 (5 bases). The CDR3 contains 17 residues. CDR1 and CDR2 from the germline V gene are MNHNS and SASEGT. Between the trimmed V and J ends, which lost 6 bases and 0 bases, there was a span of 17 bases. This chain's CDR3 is CASSPLSGHTNTGELFF. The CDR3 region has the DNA TGTGCCAGCAGCCCCTTATCAGGACATACGAACACCGGGGAGCTGTTTTTT.

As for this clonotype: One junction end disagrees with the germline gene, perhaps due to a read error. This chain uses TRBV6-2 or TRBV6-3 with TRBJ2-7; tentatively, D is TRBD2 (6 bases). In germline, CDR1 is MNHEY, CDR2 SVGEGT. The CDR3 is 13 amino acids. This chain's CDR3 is CASSYSAQGGPSF. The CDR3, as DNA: TGTGCCAGCAGTTACTCGGCGCAGGGAGGACCCTCCTTC.

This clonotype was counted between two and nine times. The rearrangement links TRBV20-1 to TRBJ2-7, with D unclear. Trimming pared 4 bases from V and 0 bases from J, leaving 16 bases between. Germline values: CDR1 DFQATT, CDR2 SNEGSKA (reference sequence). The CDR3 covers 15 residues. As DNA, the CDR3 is TGCAGTGCTAAAGGGTCGGGCTCGAGCTCCTACGAGCAGTACGTC. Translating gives CSAKGSGSSSYEQYV.

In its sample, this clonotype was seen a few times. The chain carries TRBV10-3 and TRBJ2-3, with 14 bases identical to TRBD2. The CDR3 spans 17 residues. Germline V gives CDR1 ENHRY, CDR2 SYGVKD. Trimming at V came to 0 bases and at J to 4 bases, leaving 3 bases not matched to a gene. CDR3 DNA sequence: TGTGCCATCAGTGAGTCGTGGACTAGCGGGAGGTCAGATACGCAGTATTTT. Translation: CAISESWTSGRSDTQYF.

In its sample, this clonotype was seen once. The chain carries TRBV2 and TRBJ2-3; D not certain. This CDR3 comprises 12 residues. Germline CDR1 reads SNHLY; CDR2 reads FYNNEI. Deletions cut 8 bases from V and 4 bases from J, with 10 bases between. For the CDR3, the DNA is TGTGCCAGCCAAACGACCCCAGATACGCAGTATTTT. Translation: CASQTTPDTQYF.

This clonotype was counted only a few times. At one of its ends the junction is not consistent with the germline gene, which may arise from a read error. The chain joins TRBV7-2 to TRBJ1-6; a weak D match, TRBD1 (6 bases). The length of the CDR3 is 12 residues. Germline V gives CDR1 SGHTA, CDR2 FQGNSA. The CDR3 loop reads CASSFMGGTPNF. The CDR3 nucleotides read TGTGCCAGCAGCTTCATGGGTGGGACACCTAACTTT.